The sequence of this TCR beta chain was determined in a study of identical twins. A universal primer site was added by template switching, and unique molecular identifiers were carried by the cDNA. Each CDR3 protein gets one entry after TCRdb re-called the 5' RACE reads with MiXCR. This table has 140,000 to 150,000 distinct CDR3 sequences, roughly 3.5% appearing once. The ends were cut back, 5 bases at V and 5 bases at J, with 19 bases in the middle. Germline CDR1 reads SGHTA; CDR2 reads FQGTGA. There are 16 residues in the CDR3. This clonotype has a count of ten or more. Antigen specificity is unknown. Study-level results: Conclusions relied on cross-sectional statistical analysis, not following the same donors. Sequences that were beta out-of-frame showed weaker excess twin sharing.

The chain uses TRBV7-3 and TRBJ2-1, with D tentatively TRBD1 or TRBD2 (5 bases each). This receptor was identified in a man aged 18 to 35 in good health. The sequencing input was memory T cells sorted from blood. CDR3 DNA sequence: TGTGCCAGCAGCCAACTCTCGGGACCCCCTAACAATGAGCAGTTCTTC. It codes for CASSQLSGPPNNEQFF.